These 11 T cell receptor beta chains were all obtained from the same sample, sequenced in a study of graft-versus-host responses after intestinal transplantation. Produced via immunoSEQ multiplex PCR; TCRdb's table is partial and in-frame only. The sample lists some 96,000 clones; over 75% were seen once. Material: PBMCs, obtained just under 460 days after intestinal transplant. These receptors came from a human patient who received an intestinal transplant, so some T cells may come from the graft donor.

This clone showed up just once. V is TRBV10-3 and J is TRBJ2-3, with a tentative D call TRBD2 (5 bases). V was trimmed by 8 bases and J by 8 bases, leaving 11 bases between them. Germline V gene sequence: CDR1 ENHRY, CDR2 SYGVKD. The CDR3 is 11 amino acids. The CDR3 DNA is TGTGCCATCGGAACGAGCGGTACGCAGTATTTT. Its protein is CAIGTSGTQYF.

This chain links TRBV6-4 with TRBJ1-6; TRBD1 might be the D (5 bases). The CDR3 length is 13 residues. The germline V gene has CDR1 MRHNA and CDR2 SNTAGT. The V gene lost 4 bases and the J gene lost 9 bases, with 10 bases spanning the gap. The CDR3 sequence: CASSAGPPSPLHF. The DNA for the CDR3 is TGTGCCAGCAGTGCGGGGCCACCTTCACCCCTCCACTTT.

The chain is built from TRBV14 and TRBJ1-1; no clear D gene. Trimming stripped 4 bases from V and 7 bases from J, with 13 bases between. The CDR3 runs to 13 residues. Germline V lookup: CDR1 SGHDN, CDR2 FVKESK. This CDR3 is CASSLRVGLEAFF. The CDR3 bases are TGTGCCAGCAGCCTCCGAGTAGGTCTTGAAGCTTTCTTT.

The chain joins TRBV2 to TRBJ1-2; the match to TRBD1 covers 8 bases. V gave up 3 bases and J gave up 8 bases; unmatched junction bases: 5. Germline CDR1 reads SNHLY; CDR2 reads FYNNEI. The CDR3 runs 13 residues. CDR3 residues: CASSDRGRIGYTF. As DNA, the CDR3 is TGTGCCAGCAGTGACAGGGGGCGAATCGGCTACACCTTC.

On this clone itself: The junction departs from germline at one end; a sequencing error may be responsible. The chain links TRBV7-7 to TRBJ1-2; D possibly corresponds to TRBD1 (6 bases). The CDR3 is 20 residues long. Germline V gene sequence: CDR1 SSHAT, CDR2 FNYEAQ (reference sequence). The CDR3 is CASSPKNEKQGPKIHYGYTF. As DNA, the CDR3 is TGTGCTAGCAGCCCCAAGAACGAAAAACAGGGCCCGAAGATCCACTATGGCTACACCTTC.

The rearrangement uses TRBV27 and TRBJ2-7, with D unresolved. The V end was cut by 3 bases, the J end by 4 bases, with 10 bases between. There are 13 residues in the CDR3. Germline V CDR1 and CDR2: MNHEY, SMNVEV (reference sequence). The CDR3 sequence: CASSLRFLYEQYF. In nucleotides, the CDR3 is TGTGCCAGCAGTTTGCGGTTTCTATACGAGCAGTACTTC.

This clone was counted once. The CDR3 protein is CASSPGGGGNTEAFF. As DNA, the CDR3 is TGTGCCAGCAGCCCGGGCGGGGGAGGGAACACTGAAGCTTTCTTT. The gene calls are TRBV9 and TRBJ1-1, with D tentatively TRBD1 (5 bases). The V end lost 4 bases, the J end lost 1 base, and 14 bases lay between the germline ends. Per the germline V gene, CDR1 is SGDLS and CDR2 is YYNGEE. There are 15 residues in the CDR3.

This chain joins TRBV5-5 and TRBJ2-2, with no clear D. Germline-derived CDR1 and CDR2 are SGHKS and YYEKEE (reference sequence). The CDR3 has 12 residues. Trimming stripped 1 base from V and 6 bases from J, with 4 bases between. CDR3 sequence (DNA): TGTGCCAGCAGCTTGTGGGCCGGGGAGCTGTTTTTT. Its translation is CASSLWAGELFF.

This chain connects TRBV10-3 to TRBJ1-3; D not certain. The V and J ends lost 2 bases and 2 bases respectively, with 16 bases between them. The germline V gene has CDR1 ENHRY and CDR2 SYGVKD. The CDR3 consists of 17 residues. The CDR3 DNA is TGTGCCATCAGTGAGGGATCGGTAGGCATGACTGGAAACACCATATATTTT. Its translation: CAISEGSVGMTGNTIYF.

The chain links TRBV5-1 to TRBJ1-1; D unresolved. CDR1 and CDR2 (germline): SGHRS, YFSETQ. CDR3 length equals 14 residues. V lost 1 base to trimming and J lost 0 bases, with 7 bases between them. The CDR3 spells CASSLLALNTEAFF. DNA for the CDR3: TGCGCCAGCAGCTTGTTAGCCCTGAACACTGAAGCTTTCTTT.

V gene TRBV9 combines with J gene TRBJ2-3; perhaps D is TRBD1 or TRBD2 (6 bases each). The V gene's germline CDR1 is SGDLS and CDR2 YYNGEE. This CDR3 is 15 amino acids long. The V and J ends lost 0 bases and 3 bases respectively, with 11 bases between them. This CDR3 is CASSVAGGRTDTQYF. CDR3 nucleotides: TGTGCCAGCAGCGTAGCCGGGGGCCGTACAGATACGCAGTATTTT.